This T cell receptor beta chain was captured in a study of cytomegalovirus exposure and HLA in healthy donors. The PCR was carried out with 60 Vbeta primers and 13 Jbeta primers. The repertoire was sequenced with immunoSEQ multiplex PCR; TCRdb's copy has only in-frame clones and lacks some. The sample lists more than 100,000 clones, approximately 10% occurring once. Germline CDR1 reads SGHVS; CDR2 reads FQNEAQ. The CDR3 has 16 amino acids. V trimming: 6 bases; J trimming: 7 bases; junction bases outside the gene matches: 13. Study results and limitations: As a later analysis showed, several of the most significant clusters appeared to be linked to common viral pathogens. TCR association rates varied by HLA locus in a later analysis, with DRB1 highest and HLA-C lowest. Earlier findings revealed that most TCR beta V segments proved productive either about 87% or about 30% of the time.

Remarks on this clone: What it binds is not known.

The specimen was PBMCs. The rearrangement uses TRBV7-8 and TRBJ2-3, with TRBD2 identical over 10 bases. The receptor was isolated from a woman between 35 and 50 years old in good health and CMV-seropositive. CDR3 sequence reads: CASRQIRTSGMNTQYF. The CDR3 bases are TGTGCCAGCAGGCAAATTCGGACTAGCGGTATGAATACGCAGTATTTT. The complete variable domain, with remaining parts taken from reference TRBV7-8 and TRBJ2-3, reads GAGVSQSPRYKVAKRGQDVALRCDPISGHVSLFWYQQALGQGPEFLTYFQNEAQLDKSGLPSDRFFAERPEGSVSTLKIQRTQQEDSAVYLCASRQIRTSGMNTQYFGPGTRLTVL.